Described below is a single T cell receptor beta chain sequence and its context. In its sample, this clonotype was seen a few times. No antigen is known for it. Base-call qualities are not available, and no considerably larger clone is one nucleotide away. The germline ends are 12 bases apart after V is trimmed by 3 bases and J by 3 bases. Reading the germline V gene (reference sequence) gives CDR1 DFQATT and CDR2 SNEGSKA. Spanning cysteine to phenylalanine, the CDR3 consists of 13 amino acids. Only the CDR3 DNA is retained, 39 bases long and in frame from the first base. This record comes from a study of T-cell memory formation after mild COVID-19 (dated by TCRdb to the early 2020s). With regard to the full study: Most TCR sequence clusters were specific to one of the two donors. T-cell clones expanding and contracting after mild COVID-19 in a couple of donors were tracked by longitudinal TCRalpha and TCRbeta repertoire sequencing. The cohort comprised two young, previously healthy adult volunteers, one female and one male.

PBMCs were isolated by Ficoll-Paque density gradient centrifugation. Sequencing used an Illumina NovaSeq 6000. cDNA libraries for TCRalpha and TCRbeta were prepared by 5'RACE using constant-segment primers, with sample barcodes and unique molecular identifiers added. RNA was extracted from every sample with Trizol reagent. Library amplification was performed in two PCR steps, and a second sample barcode and Illumina TruSeq adapters were introduced in the second step. The libraries were sequenced on an Illumina NovaSeq using 2 x 150 bp paired-end reads. In the original analysis: Reads were demultiplexed and collapsed into UMI-guided consensus sequences with migec v1.2.7. Using mixcr v2.1.11, UMI consensuses were aligned to TRA and TRB V and J templates and then assembled into clonotypes. A clonotype was counted as expanded or contracted only when both edgeR and NoisET called the clonotype significant, with the noise models trained on biological replicates. For edgeR calls, the thresholds were a false discovery rate-adjusted p below 0.01 and a log2 fold-change of 1. As an exploratory analysis of dynamics, max-normalized trajectories of the 1000 most abundant clonotypes were examined by PCA with hierarchical clustering. Each responding clone was given a CD4 or CD8 phenotype based on the CD4+ and CD8+ repertoires, which had been sequenced separately. The public reads were reprocessed in TCRdb via fastp at Q25 and MiXCR, keeping in-frame beta chains. Merged by CDR3 protein, the rows form single entries marked with the most common genes and DNA. The V and J calls were determined by TCRdb, not by the authors. Here the sample has a few hundred thousand distinct CDR3 sequences; more than 15% occur a single time. The ten largest clones take up about 22% of the sample.

Points the paper makes about the study in general: The second-wave clones that peaked on day 37 were not confirmed to be SARS-CoV-2 specific. Only two mild cases were covered in the study, and larger cohorts including severe cases with pre-infection samples were considered necessary. Clones contracting from day 15 to 85 had balanced CD4/CD8 phenotypes, while a second wave expanding from day 15 to 37 was biased towards CD4+. Some responding clones were found in pre-infection memory, which suggests that pre-existing cross-reactive memory T cells took part in the SARS-CoV-2 response. Contracting CD4+ clones were found mainly in CM and EM memory subsets, while CD8+ clones were enriched in EMRA.

The chain is encoded by TRBV20-1 joined to TRBJ2-7, with the D gene uncertain. This receptor was obtained from a man between 18 and 35 years old who had mild COVID-19 (a few samples of this study predate the infection). The sample titles of this study are shuffled in the database, so cell type and time point are left out; the donor was told from shared clones. What was sequenced was PBMCs or a T cell subset sorted from them (not recorded which). The nucleotide sequence reads TGCAGTGCTAGCGCGGCCTCGGGCTACGAGCAGTACTTC. Its amino acids are CSASAASGYEQYF.